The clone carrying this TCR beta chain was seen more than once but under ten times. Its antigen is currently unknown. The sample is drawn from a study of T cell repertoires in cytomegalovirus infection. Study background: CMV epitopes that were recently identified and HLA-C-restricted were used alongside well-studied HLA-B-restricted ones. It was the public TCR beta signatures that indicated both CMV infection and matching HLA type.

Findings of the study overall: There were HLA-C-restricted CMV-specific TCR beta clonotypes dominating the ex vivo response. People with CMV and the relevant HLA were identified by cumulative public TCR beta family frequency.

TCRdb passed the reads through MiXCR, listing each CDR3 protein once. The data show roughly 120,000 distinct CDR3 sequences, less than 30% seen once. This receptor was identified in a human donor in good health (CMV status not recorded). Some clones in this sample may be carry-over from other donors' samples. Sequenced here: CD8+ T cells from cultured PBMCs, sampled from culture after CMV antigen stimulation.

This CDR3 is CASSETPQGASTDTQYF. CDR3 nucleotide sequence: TGTGCCAGCAGTGAAACGCCACAGGGGGCCAGCACAGATACGCAGTATTTT. The V and J genes are TRBV2 and TRBJ2-3; TRBD1 aligns across 9 bases. Trimming cost V 2 bases and J 0 bases; bases outside gene matches: 6. CDR3 size: 17 residues. CDR1 is SNHLY and CDR2 is FYNNEI in the germline V gene.